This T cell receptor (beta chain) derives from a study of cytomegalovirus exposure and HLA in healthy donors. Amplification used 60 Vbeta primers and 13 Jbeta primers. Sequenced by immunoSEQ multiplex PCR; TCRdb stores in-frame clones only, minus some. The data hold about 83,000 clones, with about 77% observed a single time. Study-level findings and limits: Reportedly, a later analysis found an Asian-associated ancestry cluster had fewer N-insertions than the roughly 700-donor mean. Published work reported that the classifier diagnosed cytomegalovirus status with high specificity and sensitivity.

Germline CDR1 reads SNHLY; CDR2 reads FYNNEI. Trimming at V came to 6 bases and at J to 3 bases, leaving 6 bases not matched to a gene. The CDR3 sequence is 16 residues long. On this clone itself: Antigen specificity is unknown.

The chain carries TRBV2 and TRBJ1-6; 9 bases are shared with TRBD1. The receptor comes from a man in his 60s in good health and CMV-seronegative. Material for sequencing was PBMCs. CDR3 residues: CASRPGQGNYNSPLHF. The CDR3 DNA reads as TGTGCCAGCAGACCGGGACAGGGAAACTATAATTCACCCCTCCACTTT.